The 21 T cell receptor beta chains presented below share a single source sample, sequenced in a study of cytomegalovirus exposure and HLA in healthy donors. The study ran its PCR with 60 Vbeta and 13 Jbeta primers. Method: immunoSEQ multiplex PCR; TCRdb's copy keeps in-frame clones and lacks some. The sample has more than 95,000 clones, roughly a tenth seen once; the top ten hold about 5.7%. Source material: PBMCs. These receptors were taken from a man aged 35-49 years in good health and CMV-seropositive.

This clone appeared a few times. The chain uses TRBV7-8 and TRBJ2-1; D is ambiguous. Trimming left V 6 bases short and J 5 bases short, with 23 bases between. Germline V lookup: CDR1 SGHVS, CDR2 FQNEAQ. The CDR3 extends over 17 amino acids. CDR3 in amino acids: CASSPKLDSPSDNEQFF. The CDR3 nucleotides read TGTGCCAGCAGTCCAAAGCTAGACTCCCCGAGCGACAATGAGCAGTTCTTC.

As concerns this clone: Relative to the germline gene, one junction end is altered; a read error may explain this. The chain joins TRBV7-7 to TRBJ2-1; D is perhaps TRBD2 (6 bases). The CDR3 consists of 13 residues. Germline-derived CDR1 and CDR2 are SSHAT and FNYEAQ (reference sequence). The CDR3 reads CASSLGGINEQFF. The CDR3, as DNA: TGTGCTAGCAGCTTAGGCGGGATAAATGAGCAGTTCTTC.

This clone was observed a handful of times. This chain links TRBV6-1 with TRBJ1-1; D is unresolved. Germline V CDR1 and CDR2: MNHNS, SASEGT. CDR3 size: 11 residues. V lost 7 bases and J lost 4, with 7 bases in between. The CDR3 loop reads CASMWATEAFF. The CDR3 nucleotides read TGTGCCAGCATGTGGGCCACTGAAGCTTTCTTT.

The chain has TRBV2 and TRBJ1-3; D is unresolved. In germline, CDR1 is SNHLY, CDR2 FYNNEI. CDR3 size: 16 residues. Trimming left V 2 bases short and J 0 bases short, with 11 bases between. The CDR3 region has the DNA TGTGCCAGCAGTGAATCTCGGGTACCCTCTGGAAACACCATATATTTT. It encodes CASSESRVPSGNTIYF.

The chain has TRBV6-5 and TRBJ2-5; TRBD2 is a possible D gene (7 bases). The CDR3 contains 13 residues. Trimming removed 10 bases from V and 4 bases from J, with 16 bases in between. The germline CDR1 and CDR2 sequences are MNHEY and SVGAGI. The CDR3, as DNA: TGTGCCACCAGGCCGGGGGGCCGAGAGACCCAGTACTTC. Its protein is CATRPGGRETQYF.

The V call is TRBV7-9, the J call TRBJ2-1; D gene uncertain. Trimming removed 1 base at V and 0 bases at J, with 7 bases between. CDR3 length: 15 residues. The germline V gene has CDR1 SEHNR and CDR2 FQNEAQ (reference sequence). The CDR3: CASSLVRGSYNEQFF. The CDR3 DNA is TGTGCCAGCAGCTTAGTACGAGGCTCCTACAATGAGCAGTTCTTC.

This clone was seen more than once but under ten times. This chain joins TRBV4-2 and TRBJ1-6; a weak D match, TRBD1 (6 bases). The V end was cut by 0 bases, the J end by 10 bases, with 16 bases between. Germline-derived CDR1 and CDR2 are LGHNA and YNFKEQ. CDR3 length: 16 amino acids. This CDR3 is CASSQDFGTGGSPLHF. In nucleotides, the CDR3 is TGTGCCAGCAGCCAAGATTTCGGGACGGGGGGCTCACCCCTCCACTTT.

This chain joins TRBV19 and TRBJ1-5, with D perhaps TRBD1 (5 bases). The V gene lost 4 bases and the J gene lost 2 bases, with 12 bases spanning the gap. This CDR3 spans 15 amino acids. The germline CDR1 and CDR2 sequences are LNHDA and SQIVND (reference sequence). In nucleotides, the CDR3 is TGTGCCAGTAGTACAGGGTTGTTTGGCAATCAGCCCCAGCATTTT. It codes for CASSTGLFGNQPQHF.

This clone was detected only a few times. This sequence joins TRBV19 and TRBJ1-5; D not resolved. The CDR3 spans 15 residues. Germline values: CDR1 LNHDA, CDR2 SQIVND (reference sequence). Trimming took 2 bases from V and 0 from J, leaving 8 bases between them. In nucleotides, the CDR3 is TGTGCCAGTAGTATACAACGGTCTAGCAATCAGCCCCAGCATTTT. Translated: CASSIQRSSNQPQHF.

The J gene is TRBJ1-1, the V gene TRBV5-4, with D maybe TRBD1 (5 bases). V lost 4 bases, J lost 5 bases, and 12 bases lay in between. There are 13 residues in the CDR3. Germline V gives CDR1 SGHNT, CDR2 YYREEE (reference sequence). The CDR3 bases are TGTGCCAGCAGCCCCAAAGACAGTACTGAAGCTTTCTTT. This sequence encodes CASSPKDSTEAFF.

The chain carries TRBV5-5 and TRBJ2-2; 10 bases match TRBD2. The V and J ends lost 5 bases and 0 bases, in that order; junction bases with no gene match: 7. CDR3 size: 17 residues. CDR1 and CDR2 from the germline V gene are SGHKS and YYEKEE (reference sequence). The CDR3 spells CASSFTSGATNTGELFF. The CDR3 nucleotides read TGTGCCAGCAGTTTCACTAGCGGGGCAACGAACACCGGGGAGCTGTTTTTT.

The rearrangement joins TRBV27 to TRBJ2-5, with 8 bases matching TRBD2. Looked up from germline, CDR1 is MNHEY and CDR2 is SMNVEV (reference sequence). The CDR3 runs to 14 residues. Germline trimming cut 1 base from V and 4 bases from J; bases unmatched to any gene: 2. CDR3 coding DNA: TGTGCCAGCAGTTTATTGGCGGGAGGAGAGACCCAGTACTTC. Its translation: CASSLLAGGETQYF.

V and J are TRBV27 and TRBJ2-1; TRBD1 matches at 8 bases. Germline loops: CDR1 MNHEY, CDR2 SMNVEV (reference sequence). The CDR3 contains 15 residues. Unmatched junction bases numbered 3, after V lost 5 bases and J lost 0 bases. Here the CDR3 reads CASSAGTGSYNEQFF. In nucleotides, the CDR3 is TGTGCCAGCAGTGCTGGGACAGGCTCCTACAATGAGCAGTTCTTC.

Only a few counts were recorded for this clone. The chain recombines TRBV18 with TRBJ1-5, with TRBD1 matching over 11 bases. Germline CDR1 is KGHSH and CDR2 is LQKENI. CDR3 length: 15 residues. V lost 2 bases, J lost 5 bases, and 2 bases stayed unmatched. CDR3 sequence (DNA): TGTGCCAGCTCACCAGGACAGGGGGCGGATCAGCCCCAGCATTTT. Its translation is CASSPGQGADQPQHF.

The chain couples TRBV28 to TRBJ2-1; TRBD2 agrees at 7 bases. The CDR3 contains 16 residues. Germline trimming cut 3 bases from V and 0 bases from J; bases unmatched to any gene: 5. Germline V gives CDR1 MDHEN, CDR2 SYDVKM. The CDR3 DNA reads TGTGCCAGCAGTTTCTCCGGCGGGAGCTCCTACAATGAGCAGTTCTTC. Translation gives CASSFSGGSSYNEQFF.

V and J are TRBV5-6 and TRBJ2-5, with D possibly matching TRBD1 (5 bases). The CDR3 totals 16 residues. Between the trimmed V and J ends, which lost 1 base and 2 bases, there was a span of 15 bases. Germline CDR1 SGHDT, CDR2 YYEEEE. DNA for the CDR3: TGTGCCAGCAGCTTGTGGGCCAGGGAAAGTCAAGAGACCCAGTACTTC. Translated, it gives CASSLWARESQETQYF.

This clone was seen a few times. The CDR3 reads CATSRGGLATYNEQFF. CDR3 bases: TGTGCCACCAGCAGAGGGGGACTAGCGACTTACAATGAGCAGTTCTTC. The rearrangement uses TRBV15 and TRBJ2-1; 10 bases align to TRBD2. V lost 1 base, J lost 4 bases, and 4 bases stayed unmatched. Germline V CDR1 and CDR2: LNHNV, YYDKDF (reference sequence). The CDR3 has 16 residues.

This clone has just a few counts. The chain combines TRBV6-1 with TRBJ2-6, with 8 bases lining up with TRBD2. The CDR3 is 15 amino acids. With 6 bases clipped from V and 0 bases from J, the junction kept 1 base outside the gene matches. Germline V gene data show CDR1 as MNHNS and CDR2 as SASEGT. CDR3 in DNA: TGTGCCAGCAGCGGGGGGGGCTCTGGGGCCAACGTCCTGACTTTC. It yields the protein CASSGGGSGANVLTF.

The CDR3 reads CASSTGTGSSGEQYF. The CDR3 DNA reads TGTGCCAGCAGCACAGGCACGGGGTCTAGCGGCGAGCAGTACTTC. The chain uses TRBV6-1 and TRBJ2-7; TRBD2 matches 7 bases. CDR3 length: 15 amino acids. The germline V gene has CDR1 MNHNS and CDR2 SASEGT. The J segment lost 6 bases and the V segment lost 6 bases, leaving 14 bases of the junction unmatched.

The CDR3 loop is CSVEETVTLGYTF. CDR3 nucleotide sequence: TGCAGCGTTGAAGAGACAGTCACGCTTGGCTACACCTTC. V usage is TRBV29-1 and J usage is TRBJ1-2; a weak D match, TRBD1 (5 bases). This CDR3 is 13 amino acids long. The V gene lost 0 bases and the J gene lost 7 bases, with 12 bases spanning the gap. Germline-derived CDR1 and CDR2 are SQVTM and ANQGSEA.

A remark on this clone: The junction does not match germline at one end; this may be a read error. The chain uses TRBV5-4 and TRBJ1-1, with TRBD1 as a possible D gene (6 bases). The CDR3 spans 14 residues. Germline lookup yields CDR1 SGHNT and CDR2 YYREEE (reference sequence). The DNA of the CDR3 is TGTGCCAGCAGCTTAGGACAGCCGAACACTGGAGCTTTCTTT. Protein product: CASSLGQPNTGAFF.